This is a list of T cell receptor beta chains from one sample in a study of cytomegalovirus exposure and HLA in healthy donors. Sequencing used immunoSEQ multiplex PCR; TCRdb keeps in-frame clones, though not all of them. The data hold around 190,000 clones, with 70% to 85% observed a single time. The sample comprised PBMCs. These receptors were taken from a man aged 35 to 55 in good health and CMV-seropositive. The CDR3 runs from the conserved cysteine through the conserved F or W. Fields, in order: J gene, V gene, D gene, CDR3 protein, CDR3 DNA. D genes are given only for firm matches.

TRBJ2-5 | TRBV6-5 | TRBD1 | CASSRDRQETQYF | TGTGCCAGCAGTCGGGACAGACAAGAGACCCAGTACTTC
TRBJ2-5 | TRBV28 | TRBD1 | CASSNRDRGETQYF | TGTGCCAGCAGTAACCGGGACAGGGGGGAGACCCAGTACTTC
TRBJ1-3 | TRBV7-9 | . | CASSLGSTGAIYF | TGTGCCAGCAGCTTAGGCTCTACAGGTGCGATATATTTT
TRBJ2-3 | TRBV9 | . | CASSVDSSDTQYF | TGTGCCAGCAGCGTAGACAGTTCAGATACGCAGTATTTT
TRBJ2-7 | TRBV14 | TRBD1 | CASSSTGREQYF | TGTGCCAGCAGCTCGACAGGGCGCGAGCAGTACTTC
TRBJ1-4 | TRBV4-1 | TRBD1 | CASSRGTGVANEKLFF | TGCGCCAGCAGCCGCGGGACAGGGGTGGCTAATGAAAAACTGTTTTTT
TRBJ1-2 | TRBV6-1 | . | CASSNGGSHGYTF | TGTGCCAGCAGTAATGGGGGCTCCCATGGCTACACCTTC
TRBJ1-1 | TRBV2 | . | CASSPDTEAFF | TGTGCCAGCAGTCCGGACACTGAAGCTTTCTTT
TRBJ2-7 | TRBV5-6 | . | CASSLTAGQGVSYEQYF | TGTGCCAGCAGCTTGACAGCCGGCCAAGGGGTCTCCTACGAGCAGTACTTC
TRBJ1-4 | TRBV11-2 | . | CASSQMGTANEKLFF | TGTGCCAGCAGCCAGATGGGCACGGCTAATGAAAAACTGTTTTTT
TRBJ2-2 | TRBV7-3 | TRBD1 | CASSPGQVANTGELFF | TGTGCCAGCAGCCCCGGACAGGTCGCGAACACCGGGGAGCTGTTTTTT
TRBJ1-1 | TRBV7-2 | . | CASSVEGTEAFF | TGTGCCAGCAGCGTTGAGGGAACTGAAGCTTTCTTT
TRBJ2-7 | TRBV4-1 | . | CASSQDWTENSYEQYF | TGCGCCAGCAGCCAAGATTGGACAGAGAACTCCTACGAGCAGTACTTC
TRBJ2-1 | TRBV9 | . | CASSIREASYNEQFF | TGTGCCAGCAGCATCAGGGAGGCCTCCTACAATGAGCAGTTCTTC
TRBJ1-1 | TRBV29-1 | TRBD1 | CSVPKRQGGNTEAFF | TGCAGCGTTCCAAAAAGACAGGGGGGGAACACTGAAGCTTTCTTT